This TCR beta chain was found in a study of cytomegalovirus exposure and HLA in healthy donors. Concerning this clone itself: What it recognizes is unknown.

The V gene lost 8 bases and the J gene lost 5 bases, with 15 bases spanning the gap. CDR1 SEHNR and CDR2 FQNEAQ come from the germline V gene (reference sequence). CDR3 length: 14 residues. Study-wide points: Follow-up analysis later connected one missense variant in DCLRE1C with trimming of TCR beta V- and J-genes.

Nominal health characterized the donors when sampled, though unrecorded immune exposures were likely. Vbeta (60) and Jbeta (13) primers were used in the PCR. The method was immunoSEQ multiplex PCR; TCRdb's version includes in-frame clones alone and lacks a portion of them. The sample includes under 150,000 clones, roughly 74% of them seen just once. The material sequenced was PBMCs. The rearrangement joins TRBV7-9 to TRBJ2-2; D might be TRBD2 (5 bases). The clonotype was recovered from a woman in her thirties or forties in good health and CMV-seropositive. The CDR3, as DNA: TGTGCCAGCCGTAACGGGAAGGGAACCGGGGAGCTGTTTTTT. It encodes CASRNGKGTGELFF.